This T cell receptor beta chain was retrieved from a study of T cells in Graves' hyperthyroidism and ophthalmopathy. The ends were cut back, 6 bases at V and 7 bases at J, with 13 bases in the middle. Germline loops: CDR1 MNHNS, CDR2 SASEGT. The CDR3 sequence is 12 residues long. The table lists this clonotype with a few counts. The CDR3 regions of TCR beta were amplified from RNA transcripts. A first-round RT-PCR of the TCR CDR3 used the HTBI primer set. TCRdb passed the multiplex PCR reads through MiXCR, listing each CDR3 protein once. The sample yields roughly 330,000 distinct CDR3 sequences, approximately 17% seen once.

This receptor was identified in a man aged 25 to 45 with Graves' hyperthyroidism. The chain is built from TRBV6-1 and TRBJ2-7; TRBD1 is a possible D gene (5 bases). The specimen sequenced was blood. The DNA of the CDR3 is TGTGCCAGCAGCGCAGGGTTGAGGGAGCAGTACTTC. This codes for CASSAGLREQYF.